This T cell receptor (beta chain) was captured by sequencing in a study of blood T cell repertoires in COVID-19. Profiling relied on immunoSEQ multiplex PCR, and the TCRdb table lists in-frame clones only, not all of them. Of about 28,000 clones in the sample, approximately 89% were seen once. Per the germline V gene, CDR1 is SGHNT and CDR2 is YENEEA. This CDR3 region has 15 residues. J lost 4 bases, V lost 5 bases, and 10 bases had no gene match. V and J are TRBV11-3 and TRBJ1-2; 7 nucleotides agree with TRBD1. The receptor was derived from a human donor with acute or convalescent COVID-19. The donor label of this sample is uncertain. Sequenced sample: peripheral blood. The CDR3 protein is CASSGTALNGYGYTF. DNA for the CDR3: TGTGCCAGCAGCGGGACAGCTCTGAATGGCTATGGCTACACCTTC.